This paragraph reports one TCR beta chain. What it binds is unknown. The source of the sample is a study of shared clonotypes between healthy human individuals. V shed 7 bases, J shed 2 bases, and the junction held 10 bases outside the gene matches. The CDR3 runs 15 residues. CDR1 and CDR2 from the germline V gene are MDHEN and SYDVKM. The study's findings and limits: Tissue TCR repertoires likely differ from these blood-only repertoires.

Method: immunoSEQ multiplex PCR; TCRdb's copy keeps in-frame clones and lacks some. The table lists approximately 740,000 clones, around 72% of them singletons. The V call is TRBV28, the J call TRBJ1-2, with 7 bases fitting TRBD1. The sequence was collected from a woman in her 30s in good health. Sequencing input: memory CD4+ T cells sorted from blood. The subset is: CD45RA-negative fraction. The CDR3 loop is CASTFPDRANYGYTF. The CDR3 DNA reads as TGTGCCAGCACCTTTCCCGACAGGGCGAACTATGGCTACACCTTC.